This T cell receptor (beta chain) appears in the sequencing data of a study of identical twins. Of note for this clonotype: Its target is unknown.

The CDR3 has 14 residues. The germline V gene encodes CDR1 SGHTS and CDR2 YDEGEE. Deletions cut 2 bases from V and 2 bases from J, with 11 bases between. Study observations and caveats: Memory repertoires showed no such pattern, whereas abundant cord blood beta clonotypes carried fewer insertions.

Template switching added a universal primer binding site, and final cDNA carried unique molecular identifiers. Using its own MiXCR run on the 5' RACE reads, TCRdb lists one record per CDR3 protein. The sample consists of 1.5 million to 2 million distinct CDR3 sequences, about 32% of them appearing once. This chain connects TRBV5-8 to TRBJ2-7; the D gene is possibly TRBD1 (6 bases). The clonotype comes from a newborn girl in good health. Input material: cord blood. As DNA, the CDR3 is TGTGCCAGCAGCTTTACAGGGACCCCCTACGAGCAGTACTTC. Translated: CASSFTGTPYEQYF.